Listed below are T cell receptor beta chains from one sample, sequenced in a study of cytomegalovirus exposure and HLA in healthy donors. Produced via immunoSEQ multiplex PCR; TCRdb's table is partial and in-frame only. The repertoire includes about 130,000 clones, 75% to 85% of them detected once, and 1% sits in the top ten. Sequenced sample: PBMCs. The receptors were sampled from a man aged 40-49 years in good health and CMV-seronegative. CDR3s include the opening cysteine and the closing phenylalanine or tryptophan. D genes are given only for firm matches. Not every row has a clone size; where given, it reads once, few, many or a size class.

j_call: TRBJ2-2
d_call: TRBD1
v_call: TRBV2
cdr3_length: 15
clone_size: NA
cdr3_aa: CASDRTGSLTGELFF
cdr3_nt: TGTGCCAGCGATCGGACAGGGTCCCTCACCGGGGAGCTGTTTTTT

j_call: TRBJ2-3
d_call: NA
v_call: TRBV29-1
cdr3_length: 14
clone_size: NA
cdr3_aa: CSAERGVGTDTQYF
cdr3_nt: TGCAGCGCCGAACGGGGTGTCGGCACAGATACGCAGTATTTT

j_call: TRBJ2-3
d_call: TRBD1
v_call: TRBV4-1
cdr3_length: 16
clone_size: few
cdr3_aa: CASSQDVAGGADTQYF
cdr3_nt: TGCGCCAGCAGCCAAGATGTGGCAGGGGGCGCAGATACGCAGTATTTT

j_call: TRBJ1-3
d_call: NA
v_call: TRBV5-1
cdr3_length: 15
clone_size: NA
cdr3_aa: CASSLSGEGGNTIYF
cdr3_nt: TGCGCCAGCAGCTTGTCAGGGGAAGGTGGAAACACCATATATTTT

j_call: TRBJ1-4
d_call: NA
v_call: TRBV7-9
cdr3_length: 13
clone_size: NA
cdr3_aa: CASSSVAQEKLFF
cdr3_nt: TGTGCCAGCAGCTCGGTCGCCCAAGAAAAACTGTTTTTT

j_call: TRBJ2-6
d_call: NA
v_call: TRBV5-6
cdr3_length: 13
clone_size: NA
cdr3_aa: CASSPFGANVLTF
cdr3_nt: TGTGCCAGCAGCCCATTTGGGGCCAACGTCCTGACTTTC

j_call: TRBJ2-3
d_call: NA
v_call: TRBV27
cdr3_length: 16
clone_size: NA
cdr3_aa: CASSLGGSRRTDTQYF
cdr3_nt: TGTGCCAGCAGTTTAGGGGGGAGCCGTCGCACAGATACGCAGTATTTT

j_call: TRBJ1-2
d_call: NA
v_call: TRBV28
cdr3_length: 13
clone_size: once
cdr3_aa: CASRSTGTYGYTF
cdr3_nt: TGTGCCAGCAGATCCACAGGGACCTATGGCTACACCTTC

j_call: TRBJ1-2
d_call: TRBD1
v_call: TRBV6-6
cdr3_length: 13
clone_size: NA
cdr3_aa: CASIIPGQGNYTF
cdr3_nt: TGTGCCAGCATCATTCCGGGACAGGGTAACTACACCTTC

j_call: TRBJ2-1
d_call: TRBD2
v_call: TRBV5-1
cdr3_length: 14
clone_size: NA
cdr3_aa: CASSFTREGGEQFF
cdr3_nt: TGCGCCAGCAGCTTCACCCGGGAGGGGGGTGAGCAGTTCTTC

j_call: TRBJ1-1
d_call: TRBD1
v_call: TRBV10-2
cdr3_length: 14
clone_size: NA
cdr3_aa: CASRNTGGGTEAFF
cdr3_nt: TGCGCCAGCAGGAACACAGGGGGAGGAACTGAAGCTTTCTTT

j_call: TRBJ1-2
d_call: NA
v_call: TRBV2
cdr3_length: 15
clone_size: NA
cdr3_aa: CASSEVPTGPYGYTF
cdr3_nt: TGTGCCAGCAGTGAGGTACCGACAGGCCCGTATGGCTACACCTTC

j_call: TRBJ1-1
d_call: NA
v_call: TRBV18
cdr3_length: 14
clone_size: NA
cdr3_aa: CASSPPATNTEAFF
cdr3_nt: TGTGCCAGCTCACCACCAGCAACGAACACTGAAGCTTTCTTT

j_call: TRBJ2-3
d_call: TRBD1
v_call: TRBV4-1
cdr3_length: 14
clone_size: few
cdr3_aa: CASSPTGATDTQYF
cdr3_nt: TGCGCCAGCAGCCCTACAGGGGCCACAGATACGCAGTATTTT

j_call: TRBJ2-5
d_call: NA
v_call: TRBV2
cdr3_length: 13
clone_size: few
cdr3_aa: CASSVEGLETQYF
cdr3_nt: TGTGCCAGCAGTGTTGAGGGACTCGAGACCCAGTACTTC

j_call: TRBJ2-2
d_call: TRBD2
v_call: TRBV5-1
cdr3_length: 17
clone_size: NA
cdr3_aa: CASSESSGRAQTGELFF
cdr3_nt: TGCGCCAGCAGCGAGTCTAGCGGGAGGGCACAAACCGGGGAGCTGTTTTTT

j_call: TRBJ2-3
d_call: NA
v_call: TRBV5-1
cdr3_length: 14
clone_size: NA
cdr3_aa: CASSLFQAPNTQYF
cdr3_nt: TGCGCCAGCAGCTTGTTTCAGGCGCCCAATACGCAGTATTTT

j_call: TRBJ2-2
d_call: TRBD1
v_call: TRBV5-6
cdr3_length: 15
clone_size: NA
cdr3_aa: CASSLGGLNTGELFF
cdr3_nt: TGTGCCAGCAGCCTAGGGGGCCTGAACACCGGGGAGCTGTTTTTT

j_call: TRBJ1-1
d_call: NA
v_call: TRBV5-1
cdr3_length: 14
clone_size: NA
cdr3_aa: CASSSRGSDTEAFF
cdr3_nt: TGCGCCAGCAGCTCCAGGGGTTCGGACACTGAAGCTTTCTTT